This TCR beta chain was profiled in a study of T-cell memory formation after mild COVID-19. Study-level findings and limits: Within pre-infection memory, some responding clones were found, suggesting cross-reactive memory joined.

Concerning this clonotype: Antigen unknown.

TCRdb analysed the 5' RACE reads with MiXCR anew, one entry per CDR3 protein. The sample lists 300,000 to 400,000 distinct CDR3 sequences; roughly 13% were seen once. V lost 2 bases to trimming and J lost 4 bases, with 8 bases between them. From germline, CDR1 is SGHVS and CDR2 FNYEAQ. The CDR3 spans 13 residues. This TCR derives from a man younger than 30 who had mild COVID-19 (a few samples of this study predate the infection). Cell type and time point are not known. The material sequenced was PBMCs or a T cell subset sorted from them (not recorded which). The chain couples TRBV7-6 to TRBJ2-5; D is undetermined. In nucleotides, the CDR3 is TGTGCCAGCAGCTTACAGTATAGAGAGACCCAGTACTTC. Its translation is CASSLQYRETQYF.